This is a list of T cell receptor beta chains from one sample in a study of blood T cells in healthy people across ages. Each CDR3 protein is one row after TCRdb ran MiXCR on the 5' RACE reads. The table has 900,000 to 950,000 distinct CDR3 sequences, under 35% seen once. The same data also went into a second study, on T cells of mothers and their children.

Sequencing was carried out using blood. These receptors originate from a woman aged 40 to 55 in good health. Both conserved end residues are part of each CDR3. The D gene is left open where the match is weak. Some rows mark clone size as missing; the rest say once, few, many or name a class of expanded clone.

>TRBV28|TRBJ2-1|few|TRBD2
CASSFQRGESSSYNEQFF
TGTGCCAGCAGTTTCCAGCGGGGGGAGTCTAGCTCCTACAATGAGCAGTTCTTC
>TRBV20-1|TRBJ2-4|.|.
CSARTLGALARNIQYF
TGCAGTGCTAGGACCCTGGGGGCCCTAGCCAGAAACATTCAGTACTTC
>TRBV9|TRBJ1-1|few|.
CASSPGGWSTEAFF
TGTGCCAGCAGCCCGGGTGGGTGGAGCACTGAAGCTTTCTTT
>TRBV24-1|TRBJ2-3|many|.
CATSRTDTQYF
TGTGCCACCAGTCGCACAGATACGCAGTATTTT
>TRBV3-1|TRBJ2-1|few|TRBD2
CASSQGGLWQFF
TGTGCCAGCAGCCAGGGAGGGCTATGGCAGTTCTTC
>TRBV30|TRBJ2-7|many|TRBD1
CAGRGSYEQYF
TGTGCCGGCAGGGGGTCCTACGAGCAGTACTTC
>TRBV29-1|TRBJ1-1|few|TRBD1
CSSGGQYNTEAFF
TGCAGCTCCGGGGGACAGTACAACACTGAAGCTTTCTTT
>TRBV20-1|TRBJ2-7|many|TRBD1
CSARGDRDYEQYF
TGCAGTGCTAGAGGGGACAGGGACTACGAGCAGTACTTC
>TRBV2|TRBJ2-1|.|TRBD2
CASSKAGGSDEQVF
TGTGCCAGCAGTAAAGCGGGGGGTTCGGATGAGCAGGTCTTC
>TRBV28|TRBJ2-1|few|TRBD1
CASSLRGTGGYNEQFF
TGTGCCAGCAGTCTTAGGGGGACAGGGGGCTACAATGAGCAGTTCTTC
>TRBV12-3/TRBV12-4|TRBJ1-6|.|TRBD1
CASSKGQRNSPLHF
TGTGCCAGCAGTAAGGGACAGCGTAATTCACCCCTCCACTTT
>TRBV11-2|TRBJ1-4|.|TRBD1
CASSQGDRGSEKLFF
TGTGCCAGCAGCCAAGGGGACAGGGGGTCTGAAAAACTGTTTTTT
>TRBV9|TRBJ1-2|.|.
CASSFGGEGGYTF
TGTGCCAGCAGCTTCGGCGGGGAAGGTGGCTACACCTTC
>TRBV20-1|TRBJ1-6|many|.
CSAPSPGTPNSPLHF
TGCAGCGCCCCGTCCCCCGGGACACCTAATTCACCCCTCCACTTT
>TRBV20-1|TRBJ2-7|.|TRBD1
CSARDWDRGLYEQYF
TGCAGTGCTAGAGATTGGGACAGGGGGCTCTACGAGCAGTACTTC
>TRBV20-1|TRBJ2-1|many|.
CSAREATWNEQFF
TGCAGTGCTAGAGAAGCTACGTGGAATGAGCAGTTCTTC
>TRBV6-5|TRBJ2-1|few|TRBD1
CASRPTGDQQFF
TGTGCCAGCAGGCCAACAGGGGACCAGCAGTTCTTC
>TRBV7-2|TRBJ1-2|.|.
CASSLEGEQGDYGYTF
TGTGCCAGCAGCTTAGAGGGGGAGCAGGGAGACTATGGCTACACCTTC
>TRBV6-6|TRBJ2-1|.|TRBD1
CASSYSTGIGEQFF
TGTGCCAGCAGTTACTCGACAGGGATCGGCGAGCAGTTCTTC
>TRBV7-8|TRBJ1-2|.|.
CASGPISASHGYTF
TGTGCCAGCGGCCCGATCAGCGCTTCCCATGGCTACACCTTC
>TRBV7-8|TRBJ2-2|.|TRBD2
CASSLAPLAGGDTGELFF
TGTGCCAGCAGCTTAGCTCCCCTAGCGGGGGGGGACACCGGGGAGCTGTTTTTT
>TRBV25-1|TRBJ2-7|few|TRBD2
CASSGERGGYHEQYF
TGTGCCAGCAGTGGGGAGCGGGGGGGCTATCACGAGCAGTACTTC
>TRBV6-2/TRBV6-3|TRBJ1-2|.|TRBD1
CANSSLTGQVNYGYTF
TGTGCCAACAGCTCCCTGACGGGACAGGTCAACTATGGCTACACCTTC
>TRBV14|TRBJ2-3|few|.
CASNQDRQSSTDTQYF
TGTGCCAGCAACCAAGATCGGCAGTCTAGCACAGATACGCAGTATTTT
>TRBV12-3/TRBV12-4|TRBJ1-5|.|.
CASSFGEGSNQPQHF
TGTGCCAGCAGTTTTGGGGAAGGTAGCAATCAGCCCCAGCATTTT
>TRBV5-1|TRBJ2-3|few|TRBD1
CASSLWGTGESTDTQYF
TGCGCCAGCAGCTTGTGGGGGACAGGGGAGAGCACAGATACGCAGTATTTT
>TRBV7-2|TRBJ2-6|.|TRBD1
CAGTKGQGISGANVLTF
TGTGCCGGAACTAAAGGACAGGGCATCTCTGGGGCCAACGTCCTGACTTTC
>TRBV6-5|TRBJ2-7|.|.
CASSSRDPPYEQYF
TGTGCCAGCAGTTCCCGGGACCCACCGTACGAGCAGTACTTC
>TRBV7-8|TRBJ2-5|few|TRBD1
CASSLDRGRAETQYF
TGTGCCAGCAGCTTGGACAGGGGGCGGGCGGAGACCCAGTACTTC
>TRBV28|TRBJ2-7|.|.
CASGAGGLPGEQYF
TGTGCCAGCGGGGCTGGAGGGCTGCCTGGCGAGCAGTACTTC
>TRBV12-3/TRBV12-4|TRBJ2-4|few|TRBD2
CASSLALGTSNEQYF
TGTGCCAGCAGTTTAGCGCTTGGGACTAGCAATGAGCAGTACTTC
>TRBV28|TRBJ1-5|.|.
CASSSVEWNQPQHF
TGTGCCAGCAGCTCCGTAGAGTGGAATCAGCCCCAGCATTTT
>TRBV5-1|TRBJ2-1|.|TRBD1
CASSYYRGPYNEQFF
TGCGCCAGCAGCTACTACAGGGGGCCTTACAATGAGCAGTTCTTC
>TRBV10-3|TRBJ1-5|.|.
CAIRVTPRAPQHF
TGTGCCATCAGGGTGACACCCCGAGCGCCCCAGCATTTT
>TRBV6-5|TRBJ1-2|many|.
CASSYSMGSNYGYTF
TGTGCCAGCAGTTACTCAATGGGTTCTAACTATGGCTACACCTTC
>TRBV28|TRBJ1-4|.|TRBD1
CVSRAGTGYEKLFF
TGTGTCAGCAGGGCCGGGACAGGGTATGAAAAACTGTTTTTT
>TRBV6-6|TRBJ1-5|once|TRBD1
CASSYEEQGPIRQPLHF
TGTGCCAGCAGTTACGAGGAACAGGGGCCTATTCGTCAGCCCCTGCATTTT
>TRBV20-1|TRBJ2-6|.|TRBD1
CSASGGQNSGANVLTF
TGCAGTGCTAGTGGGGGACAGAACTCTGGGGCCAACGTCCTGACTTTC
>TRBV18|TRBJ1-1|.|.
CASSPKKGGAGTEAFF
TGTGCCAGCTCACCTAAGAAAGGCGGTGCGGGCACTGAAGCTTTCTTT
>TRBV5-1|TRBJ2-5|many|.
CASRGPDQETQYF
TGCGCCAGCAGGGGACCGGACCAAGAGACCCAGTACTTC
>TRBV28|TRBJ1-5|.|TRBD1
CASSGTGTGGGNQPQHF
TGTGCCAGCAGTGGGACAGGGACGGGGGGGGGCAATCAGCCCCAGCATTTT
>TRBV12-3/TRBV12-4|TRBJ2-3|.|TRBD2
CASSLMRLAGADAQYF
TGTGCCAGCAGTTTAATGCGGCTAGCGGGCGCAGATGCGCAGTATTTC
>TRBV28|TRBJ1-2|few|.
CASRAIGGSYGYTF
TGTGCCAGCAGGGCCATTGGGGGCTCGTATGGCTACACCTTC
>TRBV12-3/TRBV12-4|TRBJ2-7|many|TRBD1
CASSIGGQGSYEQYF
TGTGCCAGCAGTATAGGGGGACAGGGATCCTACGAGCAGTACTTC
>TRBV9|TRBJ2-3|.|.
CASSVAGSADTQYF
TGTGCCAGCAGCGTAGCAGGTAGCGCAGATACGCAGTATTTT
>TRBV7-9|TRBJ2-4|few|TRBD2
CASSLVASRGENIQYF
TGTGCCAGCAGCTTAGTCGCTAGCCGGGGGGAAAACATTCAGTACTTC
>TRBV20-1|TRBJ1-3|.|.
CSAGSFERNTIYF
TGCAGTGCTGGCAGCTTCGAAAGAAACACCATATATTTT
>TRBV27|TRBJ2-7|.|.
CASSSKLGPYEQYF
TGTGCCAGCAGTTCCAAGCTGGGTCCCTACGAGCAGTACTTC
>TRBV12-3/TRBV12-4|TRBJ1-2|few|.
CASSLPANYGYTF
TGTGCCAGCTCCCTGCCGGCTAACTATGGCTACACCTTC
>TRBV5-1|TRBJ1-6|many|.
CASSPSIRDGNSPLHF
TGCGCCAGCAGCCCTTCTATCCGGGACGGGAATTCACCCCTCCACTTT
>TRBV10-3|TRBJ2-1|few|TRBD2
CAISHGGGNEQFF
TGTGCCATCAGTCACGGGGGGGGCAATGAGCAGTTCTTC
>TRBV7-2|TRBJ1-2|few|TRBD1
CASSFTGEDYGYTF
TGTGCCAGCAGCTTCACAGGGGAAGACTATGGCTACACCTTC
>TRBV7-9|TRBJ2-5|.|.
CASSLSRVGEETQYF
TGTGCCAGCAGCCTGAGCAGGGTGGGAGAAGAGACCCAGTACTTC
>TRBV12-3/TRBV12-4|TRBJ2-1|.|TRBD1
CASSIRQGYNEQFF
TGTGCCAGCAGTATTCGACAGGGTTACAATGAGCAGTTCTTC
>TRBV9|TRBJ1-1|few|.
CASSAGMNTEAFF
TGTGCCAGCAGCGCAGGGATGAACACTGAAGCTTTCTTT
>TRBV27|TRBJ2-1|.|TRBD2
CASSFFTSGRPNEQFF
TGTGCCAGCAGTTTCTTCACTAGCGGTCGCCCCAATGAGCAGTTCTTC
>TRBV28|TRBJ2-7|many|.
CASSSPFVGTDSYEQYF
TGTGCCAGCAGTTCCCCGTTTGTCGGGACGGACTCCTACGAGCAGTACTTC
>TRBV12-5|TRBJ2-5|.|.
CASGAGARETQYF
TGTGCTAGTGGGGCGGGGGCACGAGAGACCCAGTACTTC